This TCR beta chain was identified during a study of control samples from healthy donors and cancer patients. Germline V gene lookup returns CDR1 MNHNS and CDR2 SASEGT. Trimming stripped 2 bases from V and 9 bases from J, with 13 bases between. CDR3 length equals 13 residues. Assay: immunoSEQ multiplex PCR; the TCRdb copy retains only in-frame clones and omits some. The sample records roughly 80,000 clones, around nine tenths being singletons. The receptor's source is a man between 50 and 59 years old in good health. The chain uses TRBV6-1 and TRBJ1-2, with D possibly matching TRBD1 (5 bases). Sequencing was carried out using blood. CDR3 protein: CASSENQAGRYTF. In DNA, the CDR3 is TGTGCCAGCAGTGAAAATCAAGCGGGGCGCTACACCTTC.